The 28 T cell receptor beta chains reported below all come from one sample, sequenced in a study of blood T cell repertoires in COVID-19. Here immunoSEQ multiplex PCR was the method, and the copy in TCRdb shows in-frame clones only, minus some. Here the sample spans some 190,000 clones, roughly 81% being singletons. Sequencing was carried out using peripheral blood. These TCRs come from a middle-aged woman with COVID-19, enrolled during active disease.

The V call is TRBV3-1 (or the pseudogene TRBV3-2), the J call TRBJ1-4; D is undetermined. The germline V gene has CDR1 LGHDT and CDR2 YNNKEL (reference sequence). This CDR3 comprises 16 residues. Between the trimmed V and J ends, which lost 4 bases and 10 bases, there was a span of 22 bases. Here the CDR3 DNA reads TGTGCCAGCAGCCGTCGAAGCGGTTCGGCAGATAGAAAACTGTTTTTT. It codes for CASSRRSGSADRKLFF.

The CDR3 nucleotides read TGTGCCAGCAGCGAACCTAGCGGGCATATCGGGGAGCTGTTTTTT. Its protein is CASSEPSGHIGELFF. The V call is TRBV2, the J call TRBJ2-2; 8 bases are a match to TRBD2. Germline V gene sequence: CDR1 SNHLY, CDR2 FYNNEI. V dropped 6 bases and J dropped 7; count of bases not matched to a gene: 10. The CDR3 sequence is 15 residues long. The whole variable domain, remainder taken from reference TRBV2 and TRBJ2-2, is EPEVTQTPSHQVTQMGQEVILRCVPISNHLYFYWYRQILGQKVEFLVSFYNNEISEKSEIFDDQFSVERPDGSNFTLKIRSTKLEDSAMYFCASSEPSGHIGELFFGEGSRLTVL.

The chain couples TRBV5-6 to TRBJ2-7; 8 nucleotides line up with TRBD2. The J segment lost 0 bases and the V segment lost 4 bases, leaving 3 bases of the junction unmatched. The CDR3 runs 14 residues. The V gene's germline CDR1 is SGHDT and CDR2 YYEEEE. Here the CDR3 DNA reads TGTGCCAGCAGCACGAGCGGGGGCTCCTACGAGCAGTACTTC. It translates to CASSTSGGSYEQYF.

This chain uses TRBV27 with TRBJ2-7, with TRBD2 as a possible D gene (5 bases). The CDR3 extends over 15 amino acids. The V end lost 8 bases, the J end lost 2 bases, and 19 bases lay between the germline ends. Germline loops: CDR1 MNHEY, CDR2 SMNVEV (reference sequence). The CDR3 reads CASRTERRSTYEQYF. CDR3 DNA sequence: TGTGCCAGCCGTACCGAGCGGAGGTCCACCTACGAGCAGTACTTC.

This rearrangement joins TRBV5-6 to TRBJ1-4; no reliable D call. The CDR3 contains 15 residues. The germline CDR1 and CDR2 sequences are SGHDT and YYEEEE. Trimming shortened V by 6 bases and J by 0 bases, and 12 bases separated the two germline ends. The CDR3 sequence: CASNIGRTTNEKLFF. The CDR3 DNA reads as TGTGCCAGCAACATTGGGAGAACAACTAATGAAAAACTGTTTTTT.

The V call is TRBV7-3, the J call TRBJ1-2; D remains unclear. The V gene lost 5 bases and the J gene lost 3 bases, with 13 bases spanning the gap. From germline, CDR1 is SGHTA and CDR2 FQGTGA. The CDR3 loop spans 14 amino acids. The CDR3 sequence is CASSIDGRDYGYTF. The CDR3 DNA is TGTGCCAGCAGCATTGACGGGAGGGACTATGGCTACACCTTC.

The chain combines TRBV5-1 with TRBJ2-1; 7 positions match TRBD2. After removal of 0 bases from V and 0 bases from J, the junction contained 3 bases not matched to a gene. The CDR3 spans 16 residues. The germline V gene encodes CDR1 SGHRS and CDR2 YFSETQ. CDR3 amino acids: CASSLGQRDSYNEQFF. In nucleotides, the CDR3 is TGCGCCAGCAGCTTGGGCCAGCGGGACTCCTACAATGAGCAGTTCTTC.

The chain has TRBV7-9 and TRBJ2-3, with 8 nucleotides matching TRBD2. The length of the CDR3 is 15 residues. Germline V CDR1 and CDR2: SEHNR, FQNEAQ (reference sequence). The V gene end was trimmed by 6 bases and the J gene end by 7 bases; junction bases not matched to a gene: 12. CDR3 DNA sequence: TGTGCCAGCAGAATGACTAGCGAGGGTCTAAATACGCAGTATTTT. This encodes CASRMTSEGLNTQYF.

The chain carries TRBV6-1 and TRBJ1-4; maybe TRBD1 (6 bases). Germline assignment: CDR1 MNHNS and CDR2 SASEGT. V shed 5 bases and J shed 8 bases, with 18 bases lying between them. The CDR3 spans 15 residues. CDR3 nucleotides: TGTGCCAGCAGTCATAACCAGGGGTTGAGCGAAAAACTGTTTTTT. As protein: CASSHNQGLSEKLFF.

The chain links TRBV6-6 to TRBJ1-4; no clear D gene. CDR3 length: 13 amino acids. Per germline, CDR1 MNHNY and CDR2 SVGAGI (reference sequence). Trimming shortened V by 4 bases and J by 6 bases, and 9 bases separated the two germline ends. In DNA, the CDR3 is TGTGCCAGCAGTTCCGGTGAACATGAAAAACTGTTTTTT. Translated: CASSSGEHEKLFF.

The V and J genes are TRBV27 and TRBJ2-3; TRBD2 agrees at 12 bases. The CDR3 loop spans 20 amino acids. V lost 0 bases and J lost 5; bases outside the gene matches: 15. Germline CDR1 MNHEY, CDR2 SMNVEV (reference sequence). CDR3 bases: TGTGCCAGCAGTTTATCGGCTAGCGGGGGGGCCTATTTCCTTGGAGATACGCAGTATTTT. It translates to CASSLSASGGAYFLGDTQYF.

The table lists this clone with a few counts. The V gene is TRBV10-1, the J gene TRBJ2-5; TRBD1 aligns across 9 bases. This CDR3 region has 15 residues. Trimming removed 6 bases from V and 2 bases from J; junction bases left unmatched: 7. Per germline, CDR1 WNHNN and CDR2 SYGVQD (reference sequence). DNA for the CDR3: TGCGCCAGCAGCAAACAGGGGGCAGGGCAAGAGACCCAGTACTTC. Residues: CASSKQGAGQETQYF.

J is TRBJ1-3 and V is TRBV10-3; possible D gene TRBD1, 6 bases. The CDR3 length is 14 residues. Germline CDR1 and CDR2: ENHRY and SYGVKD. Between the trimmed V and J ends, which lost 2 bases and 2 bases, there was a span of 7 bases. This CDR3 is CAISETGTGNTIYF. For the CDR3, the DNA is TGTGCCATCAGTGAGACAGGGACTGGAAACACCATATATTTT.

This chain joins TRBV18 and TRBJ2-4; 9 nucleotides agree with TRBD1. The CDR3 contains 17 residues. V lost 4 bases to trimming and J lost 1 base; unmatched junction nucleotides: 8. Germline V gene lookup returns CDR1 KGHSH and CDR2 LQKENI. The CDR3 sequence: CASSQQGASLAKNIQYF. CDR3 nucleotide sequence: TGTGCCAGCTCACAACAGGGGGCTAGTCTGGCCAAAAACATTCAGTACTTC.

V gene TRBV4-1 combines with J gene TRBJ1-5; D remains unclear. The CDR3 has 15 residues. Deletions cut 4 bases from V and 5 bases from J, with 15 bases between. Germline CDR1 MGHRA, CDR2 YSYEKL. The CDR3 nucleotides read TGCGCCAGCAGCCGAGCCACAGTTCGTGATCAGCCCCAGCATTTT. Translation: CASSRATVRDQPQHF.

The chain links TRBV7-9 to TRBJ2-2; D remains ambiguous. The germline CDR1 and CDR2 sequences are SEHNR and FQNEAQ (reference sequence). This CDR3 comprises 12 residues. V was clipped by 0 bases and J by 11 bases, with 7 bases between them. CDR3 sequence: CASSLALSELFF. The CDR3 region has the DNA TGTGCCAGCAGCTTAGCGCTAAGTGAGCTGTTTTTT.

The CDR3 region is CASRTERQEKLFF. The CDR3 DNA reads as TGTGCCAGCCGTACGGAGAGGCAGGAAAAACTGTTTTTT. This rearrangement joins TRBV2 to TRBJ1-4; no clear D gene. From germline, CDR1 is SNHLY and CDR2 FYNNEI. Trimming cost V 8 bases and J 8 bases, with 15 bases left between them. CDR3 length equals 13 residues.

The J gene is TRBJ2-7, the V gene TRBV27; D not resolved. V lost 5 bases to trimming and J lost 5 bases, with 13 bases between them. Germline CDR1 and CDR2: MNHEY and SMNVEV (reference sequence). The CDR3 loop spans 13 amino acids. CDR3 in DNA: TGTGCCAGCAGTGTCAGGATTACTCACGAGCAGTACTTC. This gives the protein CASSVRITHEQYF.

The genes are TRBV2 and TRBJ1-3, with D tentatively TRBD1 (6 bases). Germline V CDR1 and CDR2: SNHLY, FYNNEI. This CDR3 region has 15 residues. V lost 5 bases and J 2 bases, leaving 13 bases between the germline ends. CDR3 in DNA: TGTGCCAGCAGTCGAACCACAGGGACTGGAAACACCATATATTTT. Its protein is CASSRTTGTGNTIYF.

The chain has TRBV19 and TRBJ1-4, with D hard to call. The CDR3 consists of 20 residues. Per germline, CDR1 LNHDA and CDR2 SQIVND (reference sequence). The V end was cut by 3 bases, the J end by 0 bases, with 23 bases between. As DNA, the CDR3 is TGTGCCAGTAGTATCGACGGGGTCCTCGACCTAAGTGCAACTAATGAAAAACTGTTTTTT. It translates to CASSIDGVLDLSATNEKLFF.

This rearrangement joins TRBV6-5 to TRBJ1-6; TRBD1 might be the D (5 bases). The germline CDR1 and CDR2 sequences are MNHEY and SVGAGI. The CDR3 runs 16 residues. With 2 bases removed from V and 7 bases from J, the gap between germline ends came to 15 bases. The DNA for the CDR3 is TGTGCCAGCAGTTACGCGCCCGCAGGGCGGAATTCACCCCTCCACTTT. This gives the protein CASSYAPAGRNSPLHF.

The chain links TRBV18 to TRBJ2-2; 7 bases are a match to TRBD2. Looked up from germline, CDR1 is KGHSH and CDR2 is LQKENI. V dropped 6 bases and J dropped 4; count of bases not matched to a gene: 11. This CDR3 has 16 amino acids. The CDR3 reads CASSTWGGNTTGELFF. The CDR3, as DNA: TGTGCCAGCTCGACTTGGGGGGGGAACACCACCGGGGAGCTGTTTTTT.

J is TRBJ2-1 and V is TRBV11-2; possibly TRBD2 for D (6 bases). Germline V gene lookup returns CDR1 SGHAT and CDR2 FQNNGV. V was cut by 2 bases and J by 4 bases, with 18 bases left in between. This CDR3 is 17 amino acids long. CDR3 in DNA: TGTGCCAGCAGCTTATCCTTCTCTGGGAGGCGGTACAATGAGCAGTTCTTC. Residues: CASSLSFSGRRYNEQFF.

The chain uses TRBV2 and TRBJ1-5; 9 bases fit TRBD1. Per germline, CDR1 SNHLY and CDR2 FYNNEI. The CDR3 contains 13 residues. Trimming removed 8 bases from V and 1 base from J; junction bases left unmatched: 0. This CDR3 is CASGTGSNQPQHF. The DNA for the CDR3 is TGTGCCAGCGGGACAGGGAGCAATCAGCCCCAGCATTTT.

The V call is TRBV4-2, the J call TRBJ2-1, with TRBD2 matching over 15 bases. V was pared by 4 bases and J by 10 bases, with 8 bases of the junction left unmatched. Germline CDR1 reads LGHNA; CDR2 reads YNFKEQ. The CDR3 spans 16 residues. CDR3 protein: CASSPGLAGGVMEQFF. The CDR3, as DNA: TGTGCCAGCAGCCCGGGACTAGCGGGGGGAGTTATGGAGCAGTTCTTC.

In DNA form, the CDR3 reads TGTGCCAGCAGTGACGGAGTAGCAGGGAATTCACCCCTCCACTTT. The encoded protein is CASSDGVAGNSPLHF. The chain recombines TRBV28 with TRBJ1-6, with D tentatively TRBD1 (5 bases). This CDR3 spans 15 amino acids. Trimming pared 5 bases from V and 7 bases from J, leaving 15 bases between. From germline, CDR1 is MDHEN and CDR2 SYDVKM. The variable domain in full, with the rest retrieved from reference TRBV28 and TRBJ1-6, is DVKVTQSSRYLVKRTGEKVFLECVQDMDHENMFWYRQDPGLGLRLIYFSYDVKMKEKGDIPEGYSVSREKKERFSLILESASTNQTSMYLCASSDGVAGNSPLHFGNGTRLTVT.

As concerns this clone: The sample contains more than one DNA sequence encoding this CDR3. CDR3 loop: CASSLAGGRDTQYF. In DNA form, the CDR3 reads TGCGCCAGCTCCCTAGCGGGAGGTCGGGATACGCAGTATTTT. The chain uses TRBV5-1 and TRBJ2-3; 11 positions match TRBD2. The CDR3 has 14 residues. The V gene end was trimmed by 7 bases and the J gene end by 6 bases; junction bases not matched to a gene: 7. Per germline, CDR1 SGHRS and CDR2 YFSETQ.

This clone was seen once. This chain links TRBV19 with TRBJ1-5, with 8 bases matching TRBD1. Per the germline V gene, CDR1 is LNHDA and CDR2 is SQIVND (reference sequence). With V trimmed by 5 bases and J by 6 bases, 6 bases remained unmatched. The CDR3 is 14 residues long. CDR3: CASSRQGTTQPQHF. Written as DNA, the CDR3 is TGTGCCAGTAGTCGACAGGGGACCACTCAGCCCCAGCATTTT. The complete variable domain, with remaining parts taken from reference TRBV19 and TRBJ1-5, reads DGGITQSPKYLFRKEGQNVTLSCEQNLNHDAMYWYRQDPGQGLRLIYYSQIVNDFQKGDIAEGYSVSREKKESFPLTVTSAQKNPTAFYLCASSRQGTTQPQHFGDGTRLSIL.